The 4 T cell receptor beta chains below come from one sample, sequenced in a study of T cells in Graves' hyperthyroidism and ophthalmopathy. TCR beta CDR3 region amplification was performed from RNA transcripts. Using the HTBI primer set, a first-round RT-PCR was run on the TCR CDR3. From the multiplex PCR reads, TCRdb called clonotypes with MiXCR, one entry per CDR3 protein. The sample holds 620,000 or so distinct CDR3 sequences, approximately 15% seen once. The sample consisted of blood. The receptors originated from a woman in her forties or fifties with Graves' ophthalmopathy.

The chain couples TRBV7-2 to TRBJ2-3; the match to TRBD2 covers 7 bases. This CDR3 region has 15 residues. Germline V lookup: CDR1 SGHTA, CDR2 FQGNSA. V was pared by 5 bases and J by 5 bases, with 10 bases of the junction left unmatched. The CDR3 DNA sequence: TGTGCCAGCAGCCGTAGCGGGCCTGGCCTAGATACGCAGTATTTT. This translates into CASSRSGPGLDTQYF.

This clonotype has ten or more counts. The chain's CDR3 is CASSVQGDYGYTF. The CDR3 nucleotides are TGCGCCAGCAGCGTACAGGGGGACTATGGCTACACCTTC. The chain links TRBV5-1 to TRBJ1-2; the match to TRBD1 covers 8 bases. With V trimmed by 4 bases and J by 3 bases, 2 bases remained unmatched. Germline V gene sequence: CDR1 SGHRS, CDR2 YFSETQ. This CDR3 has 13 amino acids. The full variable domain, its missing parts supplied by reference TRBV5-1 and TRBJ1-2, is KAGVTQTPRYLIKTRGQQVTLSCSPISGHRSVSWYQQTPGQGLQFLFEYFSETQRNKGNFPGRFSGRQFSNSRSEMNVSTLELGDSALYLCASSVQGDYGYTFGSGTRLTVV.

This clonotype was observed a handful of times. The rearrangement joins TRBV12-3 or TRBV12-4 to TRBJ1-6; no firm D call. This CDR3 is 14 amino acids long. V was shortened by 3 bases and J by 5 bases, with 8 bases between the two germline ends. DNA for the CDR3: TGTGCCAGCAGTTTGGATAGCAATAATTCACCCCTCCACTTT. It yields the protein CASSLDSNNSPLHF.

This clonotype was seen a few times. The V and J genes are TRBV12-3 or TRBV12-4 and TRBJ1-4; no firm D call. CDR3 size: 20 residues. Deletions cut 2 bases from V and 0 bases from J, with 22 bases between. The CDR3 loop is CASSLSGVGADPPTNEKLFF. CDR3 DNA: TGTGCCAGCAGTTTAAGTGGGGTGGGTGCTGACCCGCCAACTAATGAAAAACTGTTTTTT.